A selection of T cell receptor beta chains follows, all from one sample in a study of identical twins. From the 5' RACE reads, TCRdb called clonotypes with MiXCR, one entry per CDR3 protein. This sample has roughly 720,000 distinct CDR3 sequences; 15% to 20% occur once, and the top ten carry around 13%. The same sample was also used in a study of T cells expressing NK-cell markers.

What was sequenced was PBMCs. These receptors were taken from a woman aged 18 to 35 in good health. Both conserved end residues are part of each CDR3. Each record gives: V gene, J gene, D gene, CDR3 length, clone size, CDR3 DNA, CDR3 protein. A D gene is named only where the DNA matches it firmly. Not all rows give a size; the values are once, few, many and, for expanded clones, a class.

TRBV4-1	TRBJ2-1	NA	16	NA	TGCGCCAGCAGCCAGCTGACCGGGGGCGCTTACAATGAGCAGTTCTTC	CASSQLTGGAYNEQFF
TRBV18	TRBJ2-1	NA	12	few	TGTGCCAGCTCACTAGGTTTCGATGAGCAGTTCTTC	CASSLGFDEQFF
TRBV10-3	TRBJ2-5	NA	13	NA	TGTGCCATCAGTCCGGGGACGGAGAAGACCCAGTACTTC	CAISPGTEKTQYF
TRBV7-2	TRBJ2-1	NA	13	NA	TGTGCCAGCAGCTTCGGCGGGCGCAATGAGCAGTTCTTC	CASSFGGRNEQFF
TRBV7-2	TRBJ2-1	NA	12	NA	TGTGCCAGCAGCCAGACGGCAGTTGAGCAGTTCTTC	CASSQTAVEQFF
TRBV5-1	TRBJ2-3	TRBD2	15	NA	TGCGCCAGCAGCTACGGGGGGGTAATATCAGATACGCAGTATTTT	CASSYGGVISDTQYF
TRBV9	TRBJ2-3	NA	13	few	TGTGCCAGCAGTGTCGGGAACACAGATACGCAGTATTTT	CASSVGNTDTQYF
TRBV20-1	TRBJ1-2	NA	11	few	TGCAGTGCTAGAGAAAGCTATGGCTACACCTTC	CSARESYGYTF
TRBV19	TRBJ1-5	NA	12	NA	TGTGCCAGTAGTATCCAGAATCAGCCCCAGCATTTT	CASSIQNQPQHF
TRBV20-1	TRBJ2-7	TRBD2	13	NA	TGCAGTGCCGAGCGGGAGAGCTCCTACGAGCAGTACTTC	CSAERESSYEQYF
TRBV5-1	TRBJ2-7	TRBD1	15	NA	TGCGCCAGCAGCTTGTTCGCACAGGGGGAGCACGAGCAGTACTTC	CASSLFAQGEHEQYF
TRBV7-9	TRBJ2-1	NA	13	NA	TGTGCCAGCGGAGCGGCCAACTACAATGAGCAGTTCTTC	CASGAANYNEQFF
TRBV12-3/TRBV12-4	TRBJ2-1	NA	15	NA	TGTGCCAGCAGTTTACGGGGTGTAGACGACAATGAGCAGTTCTTC	CASSLRGVDDNEQFF
TRBV5-1	TRBJ1-2	TRBD1	15	few	TGCGCCAGCAGCCAACTGACAGGGTCTAACTATGGCTACACCTTC	CASSQLTGSNYGYTF
TRBV5-4	TRBJ2-1	TRBD1	16	NA	TGTGCCAGCAGCTTGGGGCCGGGACAGGGGTTTGGTGAGCAGTTCTTC	CASSLGPGQGFGEQFF
TRBV10-1	TRBJ2-3	NA	14	NA	TGCGCCAGCAGTGAGGCGGCAGGCACAGATACGCAGTATTTT	CASSEAAGTDTQYF
TRBV7-9	TRBJ1-4	NA	16	few	TGTGCCAGCAGCTTGGGTATCGGACTTCGGAATGAAAAACTGTTTTTT	CASSLGIGLRNEKLFF
TRBV24-1	TRBJ2-3	TRBD1	16	NA	TGTGCCACCAGTGATTACAGGGGAAGCGGAACAGATACGCAGTATTTT	CATSDYRGSGTDTQYF
TRBV5-1	TRBJ2-5	NA	14	many	TGTGCCAGCAGCTTGGAGGGGGGCCAAGAGACCCAGTACTTC	CASSLEGGQETQYF
TRBV27	TRBJ2-7	NA	13	NA	TGTGCCAGCAGCGGATCTTTCGCCTACGAGCAGTACTTC	CASSGSFAYEQYF
TRBV7-3	TRBJ1-6	NA	15	few	TGTGCCAGCAGCTTAAACGCGGCAGATAATTCACCCCTCCACTTT	CASSLNAADNSPLHF
TRBV20-1	TRBJ2-5	TRBD1	14	few	TGCAGTGCTGGATCGGGACAGGGGGCTGTGACCCAGTACTTC	CSAGSGQGAVTQYF
TRBV10-3	TRBJ1-2	NA	15	NA	TGTGCCATCAGTGAGCGCTTAGAAGGGGTCTATGGCTACACCTTC	CAISERLEGVYGYTF
TRBV7-6	TRBJ1-1	NA	16	NA	TGTGCCAGCAGCTTAGAGGGGGGGGCGCTGAGCACTGAAGCTTTCTTT	CASSLEGGALSTEAFF
TRBV10-3	TRBJ2-1	NA	14	many	TGTGCCATCAGTGAGTCGGGAGCTAGGGATGAGCAGTTCTTC	CAISESGARDEQFF
TRBV7-9	TRBJ1-1	TRBD1	15	once	TGTGCCAGCAGCCTAGGGACAGGGATTCGCACTGAAGCTTTCTTT	CASSLGTGIRTEAFF
TRBV20-1	TRBJ2-1	TRBD2	16	few	TGCAGTGCTAGTGCCCCCCAGCGGGGGAGCTACAATGAGCAGTTCTTC	CSASAPQRGSYNEQFF